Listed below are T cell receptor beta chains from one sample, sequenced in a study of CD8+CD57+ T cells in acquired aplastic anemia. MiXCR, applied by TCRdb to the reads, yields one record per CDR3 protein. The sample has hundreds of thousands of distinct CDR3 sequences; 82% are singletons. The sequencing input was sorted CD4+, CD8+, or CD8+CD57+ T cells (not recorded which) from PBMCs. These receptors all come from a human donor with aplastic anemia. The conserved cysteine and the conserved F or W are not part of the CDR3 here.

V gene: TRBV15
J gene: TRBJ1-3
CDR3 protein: ATSTGDRGSNTIY

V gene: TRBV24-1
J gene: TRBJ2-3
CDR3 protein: ATSDPGTGETDTQY

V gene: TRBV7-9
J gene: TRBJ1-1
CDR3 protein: ASSSADTQYTGPF

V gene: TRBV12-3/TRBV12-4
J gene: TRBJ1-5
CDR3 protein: ASTTGANQPQH

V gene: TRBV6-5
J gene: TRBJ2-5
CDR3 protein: ASRETGGETQY

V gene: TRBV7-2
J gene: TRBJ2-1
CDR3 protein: ASSLAGGTDQDDQF

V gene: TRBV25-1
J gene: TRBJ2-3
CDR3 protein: ASSFKTGNTDTQY

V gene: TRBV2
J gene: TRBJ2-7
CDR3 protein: ASSAQSRAATGEQY

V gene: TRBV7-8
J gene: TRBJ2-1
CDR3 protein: ASSLERSPDTQDQF

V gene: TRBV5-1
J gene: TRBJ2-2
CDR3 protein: ASSCEAANAGELF

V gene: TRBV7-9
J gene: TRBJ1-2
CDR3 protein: ASSSETGGHTYTYT

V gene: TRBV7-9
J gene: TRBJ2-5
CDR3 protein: ASSRGSAQETEY

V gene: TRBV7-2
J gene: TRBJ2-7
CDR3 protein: ASARGTGGNEQY

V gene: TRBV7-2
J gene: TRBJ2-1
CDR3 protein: ASSRDRQTPQF

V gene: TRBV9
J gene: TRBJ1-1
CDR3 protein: ASSVDRASNNSPF

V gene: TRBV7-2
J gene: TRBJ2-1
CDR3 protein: ASSLSVGNEQF

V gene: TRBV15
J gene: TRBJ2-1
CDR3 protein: ATSRDLGGLHNEQF

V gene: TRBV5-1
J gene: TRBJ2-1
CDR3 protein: ASSLVVLTYNEQF

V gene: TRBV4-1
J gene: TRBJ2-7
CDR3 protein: ASSQDPNGFYEQY

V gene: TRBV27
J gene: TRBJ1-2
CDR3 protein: ASSLDGQGSYGYT

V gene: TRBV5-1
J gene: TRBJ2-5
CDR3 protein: ATSRGNNYETQY

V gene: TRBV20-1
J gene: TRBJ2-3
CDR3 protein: SASSWGRKNTQY

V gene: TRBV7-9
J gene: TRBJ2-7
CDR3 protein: ASSPNLGYEQY

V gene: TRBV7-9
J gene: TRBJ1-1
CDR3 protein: ASSLTSGCEAF

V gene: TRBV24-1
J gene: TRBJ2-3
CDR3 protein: ATSDFWSSDEQY

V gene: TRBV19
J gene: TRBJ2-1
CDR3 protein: ASSITRGTYNEQF

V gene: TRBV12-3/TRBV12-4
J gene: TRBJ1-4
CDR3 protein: ASSLRGGSDEKLF

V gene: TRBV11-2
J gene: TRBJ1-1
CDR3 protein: ASSLLEAGNTEAF

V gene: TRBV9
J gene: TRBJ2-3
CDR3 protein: ANSLAGGPGTQY

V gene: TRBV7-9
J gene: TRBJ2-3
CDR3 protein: ASSVQSNTQS

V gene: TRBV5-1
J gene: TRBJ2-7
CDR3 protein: ASSGTGGYEQY

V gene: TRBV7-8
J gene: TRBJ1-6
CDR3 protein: ASSEVGGVGDEQLH

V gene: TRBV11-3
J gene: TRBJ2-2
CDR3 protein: ASSLDLTVGGGELF

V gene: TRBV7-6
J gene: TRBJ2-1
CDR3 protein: ASSFQRGGGTEEQF

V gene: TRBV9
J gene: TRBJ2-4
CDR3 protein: ASSVGTGNIQY

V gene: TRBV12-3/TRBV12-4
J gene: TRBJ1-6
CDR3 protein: ASSQRSSPLH

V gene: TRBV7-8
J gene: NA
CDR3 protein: ASSSWAGPSNEQF

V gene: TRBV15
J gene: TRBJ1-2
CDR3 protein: ATNQGRNGLVYGYT

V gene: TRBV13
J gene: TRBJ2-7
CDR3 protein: ASREEGWGTGVTKQY

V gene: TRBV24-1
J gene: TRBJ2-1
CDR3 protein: ATLAGETGEQF

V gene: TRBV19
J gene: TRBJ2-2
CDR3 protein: ASSVVAGELF

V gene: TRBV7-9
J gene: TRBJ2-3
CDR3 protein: ASSFEGSGETQD

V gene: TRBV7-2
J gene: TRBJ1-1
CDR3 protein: ASSLNRTGNTKAF

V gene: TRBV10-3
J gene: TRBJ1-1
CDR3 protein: AIADRRNTEAF

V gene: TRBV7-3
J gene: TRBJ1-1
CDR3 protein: ASSLDATANTEAF

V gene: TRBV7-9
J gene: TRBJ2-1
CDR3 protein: ASTLGRVPSGEQF

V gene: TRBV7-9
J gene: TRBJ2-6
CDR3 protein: ASSFQSSCGADELT

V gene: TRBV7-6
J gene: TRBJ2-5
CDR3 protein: ASSPPTGDATQY

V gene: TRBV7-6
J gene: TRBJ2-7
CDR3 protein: ATSLAHRTKEHQ

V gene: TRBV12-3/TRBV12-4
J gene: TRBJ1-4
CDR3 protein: ASSLASRPTNEKLF

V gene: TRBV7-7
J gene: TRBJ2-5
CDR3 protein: AGLGAAETQYFGY

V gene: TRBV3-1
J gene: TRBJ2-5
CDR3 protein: ASSQVHTSGVATQY

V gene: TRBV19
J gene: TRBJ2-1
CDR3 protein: ASSMGRGPGKEF

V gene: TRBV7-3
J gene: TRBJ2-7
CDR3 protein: ATQGQGNPEQY

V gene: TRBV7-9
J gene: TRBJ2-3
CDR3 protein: ASSLGRGDPTSSQY

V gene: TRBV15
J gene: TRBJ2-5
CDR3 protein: ATSRTSDQDTQY

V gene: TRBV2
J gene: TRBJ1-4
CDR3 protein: ASLQTGRNEKLF

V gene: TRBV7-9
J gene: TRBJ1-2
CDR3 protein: ATSAGRYYEYGFT